This TCR beta chain originates from a study of blood T cell repertoires in COVID-19. The wider study: Donors in the United States, Italy and Spain gave samples during acute or convalescent COVID-19. Sample material is recorded as cDNA or gDNA derived from T cells, B-cell-depleted T cells, or PBMCs.

The trim removed 3 bases at V and 4 bases at J, leaving 6 bases unmatched. The CDR3 is 15 residues long. The germline V gene has CDR1 MNHEY and CDR2 SVGAGI. Original processing methods: Amplified reference gene primers provided the basis for estimating nucleated cell counts. The protocol was immunoSEQ multiplex PCR, while the TCRdb copy is restricted to in-frame clones and leaves out a portion. The V and J calls and clone size are taken from that table; D and trimming were inferred from the DNA. The repertoire holds about 170,000 clones, with just under 85% as singletons. While infection was still active, Seattle patients were enrolled and then followed longitudinally.

Sequences were obtained from peripheral blood. J is TRBJ1-2 and V is TRBV6-5; 9 positions agree with TRBD1. The sequence was obtained from an elderly woman with COVID-19, enrolled during active disease. CDR3 loop: CASSYFGTGSYGYTF. In DNA, the CDR3 is TGTGCCAGCAGTTATTTCGGGACAGGGTCCTATGGCTACACCTTC.